Listed below are T cell receptor beta chains from one sample, sequenced in a study of cytomegalovirus exposure and HLA in healthy donors. The data were produced by immunoSEQ multiplex PCR, yet TCRdb's version contains in-frame clones alone and is incomplete. The table has about 150,000 clones, around nine tenths seen once. The sequenced material came from PBMCs. The receptors stem from a woman aged 18 to 35 in good health and CMV-seropositive. Both conserved end residues are trimmed from each CDR3.

CDR3aa,v_gene,j_gene
ASSQPGTGGGQPQH,TRBV4-1,TRBJ1-5
AISESGQGRDGYT,TRBV10-3,TRBJ1-2
ASSATEGNTEAF,TRBV7-2,TRBJ1-1
ASRDDRANYGYT,TRBV2,TRBJ1-2
AWSSGQESTDTQY,TRBV30,TRBJ2-3
AWSVRRGGYEQY,TRBV30,TRBJ2-7
ASSLGPQGEQY,TRBV5-1,TRBJ2-7
ASSAQGPYEQY,TRBV7-9,TRBJ2-7
ASSAERIAGGREQY,TRBV5-4,TRBJ2-7
AIRSDRGSSGANVLT,TRBV10-3,TRBJ2-6
ASSPGTGANYGYT,TRBV7-6,TRBJ1-2
ASSERRRKNTGELF,TRBV25-1,TRBJ2-2
ASSSPSGSVTGELF,TRBV27,TRBJ2-2
ASSISSGNSYEQY,TRBV19,TRBJ2-7
ASSQRQGPNEKLF,TRBV5-4,TRBJ1-4
ASSPMGPVNTEAF,TRBV6-5,TRBJ1-1
ASSHRDRFYEQY,TRBV7-9,TRBJ2-7
ASSLPMGVNTEAF,TRBV5-4,TRBJ1-1
ASSVLAGVADEQF,TRBV9,TRBJ2-1
ASSLQGPGSYNEQF,TRBV5-1,TRBJ2-1
ASSVSGRVYEQY,TRBV5-1,TRBJ2-7
ASSSREQGRRNQPQH,TRBV27,TRBJ1-5
ASSYAGSTEAF,TRBV6-6,TRBJ1-1
ASSAGTGHYEQY,TRBV9,TRBJ2-7
ASSSRYDRYNEQF,TRBV11-2,TRBJ2-1
ASSSRWGDMSYEQY,TRBV6-5,TRBJ2-7
ASSFYLGAMNTEAF,TRBV28,TRBJ1-1
ASSFTAGQGGYGYT,TRBV11-2,TRBJ1-2
ASSFSGFTEQF,TRBV28,TRBJ2-1
ASSQGEETTNTGELF,TRBV4-1,TRBJ2-2
ASSFQTKKLF,TRBV7-7,TRBJ1-4
ASSEYLGNTIY,TRBV6-1,TRBJ1-3
AWRTSEFSYEQY,TRBV30,TRBJ2-7
ASSQDPLRASGSETQY,TRBV4-2,TRBJ2-5
ASSEGKWQRGPNYYEQY,TRBV2,TRBJ2-7
ASSYPGLSGELF,TRBV28,TRBJ2-2
ASSVGDGGAYEQY,TRBV9,TRBJ2-7
ASSGGGFTGELF,TRBV10-2,TRBJ2-2
ASRGGQLLYNEQF,TRBV6-1,TRBJ2-1
ASSTGSGDDTEAF,TRBV7-9,TRBJ1-1
ASSGPSAAGVYNEQF,TRBV2,TRBJ2-1
ASSLTTLSYNEQF,TRBV6-5,TRBJ2-1
ASSRGDLTYTEAF,TRBV19,TRBJ1-1
ASSEGGLGYT,TRBV6-1,TRBJ1-2